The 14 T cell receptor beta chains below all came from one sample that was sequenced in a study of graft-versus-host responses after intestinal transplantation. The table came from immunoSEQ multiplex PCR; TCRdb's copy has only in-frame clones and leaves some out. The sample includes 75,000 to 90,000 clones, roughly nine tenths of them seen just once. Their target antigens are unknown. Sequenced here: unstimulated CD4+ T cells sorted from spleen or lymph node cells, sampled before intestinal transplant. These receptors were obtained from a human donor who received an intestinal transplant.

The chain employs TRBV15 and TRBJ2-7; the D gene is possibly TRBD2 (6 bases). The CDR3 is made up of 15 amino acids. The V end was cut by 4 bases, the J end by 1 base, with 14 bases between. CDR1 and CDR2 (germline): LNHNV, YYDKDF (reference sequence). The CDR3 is CATSTDLSGSYEQYF. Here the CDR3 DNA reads TGTGCCACCAGCACCGACCTTAGCGGATCCTACGAGCAGTACTTC.

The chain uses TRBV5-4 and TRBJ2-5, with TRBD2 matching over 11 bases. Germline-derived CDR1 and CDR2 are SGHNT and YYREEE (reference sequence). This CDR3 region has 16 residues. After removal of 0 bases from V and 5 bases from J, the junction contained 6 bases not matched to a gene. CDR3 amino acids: CASSLGLAGGGETQYF. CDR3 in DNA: TGTGCCAGCAGCTTGGGCCTAGCGGGGGGCGGGGAGACCCAGTACTTC.

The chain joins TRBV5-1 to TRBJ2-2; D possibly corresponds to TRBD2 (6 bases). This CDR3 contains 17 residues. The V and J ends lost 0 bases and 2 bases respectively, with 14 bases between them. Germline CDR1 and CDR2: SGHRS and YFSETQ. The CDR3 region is CASSLVGGAANTGELFF. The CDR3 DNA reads TGCGCCAGCAGCTTGGTGGGCGGGGCGGCCAACACCGGGGAGCTGTTTTTT.

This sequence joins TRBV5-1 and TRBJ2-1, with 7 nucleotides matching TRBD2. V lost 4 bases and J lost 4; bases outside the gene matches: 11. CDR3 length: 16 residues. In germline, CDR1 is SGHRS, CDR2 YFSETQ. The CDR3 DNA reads TGCGCCAGCAGCCCCCCGGGGGGACTACCTTACAATGAGCAGTTCTTC. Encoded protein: CASSPPGGLPYNEQFF.

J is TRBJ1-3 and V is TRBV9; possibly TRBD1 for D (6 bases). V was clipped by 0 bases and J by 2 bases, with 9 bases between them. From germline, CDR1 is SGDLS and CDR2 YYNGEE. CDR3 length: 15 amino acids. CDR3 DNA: TGTGCCAGCAGCGTAGGGCGGACAGCTGGAAACACCATATATTTT. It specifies CASSVGRTAGNTIYF.

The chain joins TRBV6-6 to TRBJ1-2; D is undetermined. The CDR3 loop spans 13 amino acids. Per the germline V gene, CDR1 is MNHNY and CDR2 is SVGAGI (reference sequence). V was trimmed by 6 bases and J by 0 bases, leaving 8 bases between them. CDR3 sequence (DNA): TGTGCCAGCAGGGTTCAGTCTAACTATGGCTACACCTTC. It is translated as CASRVQSNYGYTF.

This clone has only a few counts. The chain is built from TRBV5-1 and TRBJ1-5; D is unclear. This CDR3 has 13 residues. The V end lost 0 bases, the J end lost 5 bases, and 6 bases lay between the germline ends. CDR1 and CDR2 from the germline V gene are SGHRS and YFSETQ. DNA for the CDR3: TGCGCCAGCAGCTTGGATCCGGATCAGCCCCAGCATTTT. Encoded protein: CASSLDPDQPQHF.

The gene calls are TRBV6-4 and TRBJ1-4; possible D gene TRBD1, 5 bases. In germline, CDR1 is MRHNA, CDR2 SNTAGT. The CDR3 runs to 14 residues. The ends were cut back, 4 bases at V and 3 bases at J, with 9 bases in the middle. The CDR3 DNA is TGTGCCAGCAGTGGGGGGACTTCTAATGAAAAACTGTTTTTT. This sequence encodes CASSGGTSNEKLFF.

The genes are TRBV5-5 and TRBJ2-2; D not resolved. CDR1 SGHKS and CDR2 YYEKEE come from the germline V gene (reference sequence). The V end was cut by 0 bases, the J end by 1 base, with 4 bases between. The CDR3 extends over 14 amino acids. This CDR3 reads CASSLDRNTGELFF. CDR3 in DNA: TGTGCCAGCAGCTTGGACAGGAACACCGGGGAGCTGTTTTTT.

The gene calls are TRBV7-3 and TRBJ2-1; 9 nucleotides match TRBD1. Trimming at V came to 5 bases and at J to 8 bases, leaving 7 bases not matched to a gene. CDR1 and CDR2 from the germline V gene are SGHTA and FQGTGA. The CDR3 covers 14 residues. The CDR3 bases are TGTGCCAGCAGCCCGTCCCGGGACAGGGATGAGCAGTTCTTC. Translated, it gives CASSPSRDRDEQFF.

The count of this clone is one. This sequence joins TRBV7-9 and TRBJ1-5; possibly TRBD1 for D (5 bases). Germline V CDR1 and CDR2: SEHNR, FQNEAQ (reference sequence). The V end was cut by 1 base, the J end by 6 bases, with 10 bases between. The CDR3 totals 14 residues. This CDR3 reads CASSLGGTPQPQHF. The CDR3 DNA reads TGTGCCAGCAGCTTAGGGGGCACGCCTCAGCCCCAGCATTTT.

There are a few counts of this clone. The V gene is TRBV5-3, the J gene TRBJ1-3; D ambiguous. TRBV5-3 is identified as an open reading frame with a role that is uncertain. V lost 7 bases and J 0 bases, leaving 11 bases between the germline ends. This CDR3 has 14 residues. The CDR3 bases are TGTGCCAGATGTCGGTCCTTCTCTGGAAACACCATATATTTT. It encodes CARCRSFSGNTIYF.

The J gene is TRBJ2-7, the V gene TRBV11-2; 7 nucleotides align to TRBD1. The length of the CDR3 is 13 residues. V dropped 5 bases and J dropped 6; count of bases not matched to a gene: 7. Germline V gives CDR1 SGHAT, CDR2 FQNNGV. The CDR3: CASSTRTGGEQYF. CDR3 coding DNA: TGTGCCAGCAGCACCCGGACAGGCGGCGAGCAGTACTTC.

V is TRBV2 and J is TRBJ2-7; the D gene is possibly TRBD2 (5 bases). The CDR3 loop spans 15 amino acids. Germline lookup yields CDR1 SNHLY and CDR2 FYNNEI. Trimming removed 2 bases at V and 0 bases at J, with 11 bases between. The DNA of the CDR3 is TGTGCCAGCAGTGAATTGGGAGCCAGCTCCTACGAGCAGTACTTC. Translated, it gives CASSELGASSYEQYF.